The 5 T cell receptor beta chains given below trace back to one sample, sequenced in a study of cytomegalovirus exposure and HLA in healthy donors. 60 Vbeta and 13 Jbeta primers were used in PCR. Repertoires were generated with immunoSEQ multiplex PCR, while TCRdb's copy carries only in-frame clones and drops some. The sample carries fewer than 200,000 clones, around 84% recorded once. Sequenced material: PBMCs. The receptor source for this set is a girl aged 2 to 9 in good health and CMV-seropositive.

This clone was counted between two and nine times. CDR3 sequence: CASRSGQLAFF. DNA for the CDR3: TGTGCCAGCAGGTCGGGACAGTTGGCTTTCTTT. V gene TRBV6-5 combines with J gene TRBJ1-1; 7 nucleotides agree with TRBD1. The CDR3 runs to 11 residues. Trimming took 6 bases from V and 11 from J; bases not matched to a gene: 6. In germline, CDR1 is MNHEY, CDR2 SVGAGI.

The chain has TRBV6-5 and TRBJ2-7, with D possibly TRBD2 on 6 matching bases. The CDR3 runs 16 residues. V lost 2 bases, J lost 5 bases, and 19 bases lay in between. The germline gives CDR1 MNHEY, CDR2 SVGAGI. In DNA form, the CDR3 reads TGTGCCAGCAGTTACGGTGGGGTCCGGCGGGGCCACGAGCAGTACTTC. Its protein is CASSYGGVRRGHEQYF.

The chain carries TRBV18 and TRBJ1-1; D is unresolved. The CDR3 extends over 13 amino acids. The V gene lost 6 bases and the J gene lost 0 bases, with 8 bases spanning the gap. Germline CDR1 is KGHSH and CDR2 is LQKENI. CDR3 DNA sequence: TGTGCCAGCTCGCGAGAAGTGAACACTGAAGCTTTCTTT. Translated: CASSREVNTEAFF.

The gene calls are TRBV6-5 and TRBJ2-1, with a possible D match to TRBD2 (5 bases). V shed 6 bases and J shed 10 bases, with 16 bases lying between them. CDR1 and CDR2 from the germline V gene are MNHEY and SVGAGI. The CDR3 extends over 13 amino acids. The CDR3 loop is CASRWSLRGEQFF. CDR3 nucleotides: TGTGCCAGCAGGTGGAGCCTTCGGGGAGAGCAGTTCTTC.

The chain recombines TRBV5-4 with TRBJ1-1; D is possibly TRBD1 (6 bases). Germline V gene data show CDR1 as SGHNT and CDR2 as YYREEE (reference sequence). The CDR3 extends over 13 amino acids. V gave up 1 base and J gave up 6 bases, with 10 bases separating them. CDR3 coding DNA: TGTGCCAGCAGCTTGCAGGGGACGGCTGAAGCTTTCTTT. Protein product: CASSLQGTAEAFF.